The rows below give T cell receptor beta chains drawn from one sample of a study of blood T cells in healthy people across ages. TCRdb re-called the 5' RACE reads through MiXCR, storing one row per CDR3 protein. Of more than 600,000 distinct CDR3 sequences listed, roughly 25% are singletons. The sample was also reused in another study, on T cells of mothers and their children.

The source material was blood. Source of these receptors: a boy younger than 18 in good health. Each CDR3 is given with its conserved first and last residue. Each record gives: V gene, J gene, CDR3 protein.

V: TRBV28
J: TRBJ2-7
CDR3: CASSFGPFSYEQYF

V: TRBV6-6
J: TRBJ1-4
CDR3: CASSSLGLGEKLFF

V: TRBV27
J: TRBJ1-6
CDR3: CASRNPGWNSPLHF

V: TRBV3-1
J: TRBJ1-6
CDR3: CASSQASGTRSPLHF

V: TRBV29-1
J: TRBJ2-5
CDR3: CSSTPGQGAKGETQYF

V: TRBV5-6
J: TRBJ2-1
CDR3: CASSLAVWQPLFSNEQFF

V: TRBV7-9
J: TRBJ2-1
CDR3: CASGIALIDEQFF

V: TRBV5-1
J: TRBJ1-4
CDR3: CASSLPASATNEKLFF

V: TRBV7-2
J: TRBJ1-2
CDR3: CASSLGTNNYGYTF

V: TRBV5-6
J: TRBJ1-1
CDR3: CASSPSGTDTEAFF

V: TRBV10-3
J: TRBJ2-7
CDR3: CAIRPDSGDYEQYF

V: TRBV7-9
J: TRBJ1-1
CDR3: CASSRGTGANTEAFF

V: TRBV5-1
J: TRBJ1-2
CDR3: CASSGGGVGARDGYTF

V: TRBV29-1
J: TRBJ2-1
CDR3: CSITIGEPWGEQFF

V: TRBV5-1
J: TRBJ2-3
CDR3: CASSLEGLAGVDTQYF

V: TRBV15
J: TRBJ2-2
CDR3: CATSRDSVANTGELFF